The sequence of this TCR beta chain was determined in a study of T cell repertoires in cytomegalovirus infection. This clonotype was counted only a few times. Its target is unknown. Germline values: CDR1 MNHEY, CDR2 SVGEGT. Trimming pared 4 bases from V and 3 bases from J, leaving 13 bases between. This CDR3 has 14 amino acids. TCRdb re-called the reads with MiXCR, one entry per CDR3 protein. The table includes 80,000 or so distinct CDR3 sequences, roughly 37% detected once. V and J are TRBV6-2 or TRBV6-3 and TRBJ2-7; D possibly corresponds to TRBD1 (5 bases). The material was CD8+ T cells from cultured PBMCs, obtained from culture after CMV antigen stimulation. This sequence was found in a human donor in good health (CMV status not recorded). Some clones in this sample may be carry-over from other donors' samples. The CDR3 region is CASSFETDGYEQYF. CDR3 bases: TGTGCCAGCAGTTTCGAGACAGACGGCTACGAGCAGTACTTC.